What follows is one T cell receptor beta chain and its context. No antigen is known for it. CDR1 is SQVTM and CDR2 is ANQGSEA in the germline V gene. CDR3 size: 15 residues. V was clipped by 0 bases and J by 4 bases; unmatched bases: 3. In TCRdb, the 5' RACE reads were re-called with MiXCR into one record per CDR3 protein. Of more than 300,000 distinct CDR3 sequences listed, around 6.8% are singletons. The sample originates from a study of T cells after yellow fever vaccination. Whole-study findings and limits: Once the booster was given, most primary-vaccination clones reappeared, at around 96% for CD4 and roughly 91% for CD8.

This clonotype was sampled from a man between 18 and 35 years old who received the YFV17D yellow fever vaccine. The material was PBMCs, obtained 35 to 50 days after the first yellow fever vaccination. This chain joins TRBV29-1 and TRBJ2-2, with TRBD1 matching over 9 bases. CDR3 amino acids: CSVEEDRGLTGELFF. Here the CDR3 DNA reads TGCAGCGTTGAAGAGGACAGGGGACTCACCGGGGAGCTGTTTTTT.